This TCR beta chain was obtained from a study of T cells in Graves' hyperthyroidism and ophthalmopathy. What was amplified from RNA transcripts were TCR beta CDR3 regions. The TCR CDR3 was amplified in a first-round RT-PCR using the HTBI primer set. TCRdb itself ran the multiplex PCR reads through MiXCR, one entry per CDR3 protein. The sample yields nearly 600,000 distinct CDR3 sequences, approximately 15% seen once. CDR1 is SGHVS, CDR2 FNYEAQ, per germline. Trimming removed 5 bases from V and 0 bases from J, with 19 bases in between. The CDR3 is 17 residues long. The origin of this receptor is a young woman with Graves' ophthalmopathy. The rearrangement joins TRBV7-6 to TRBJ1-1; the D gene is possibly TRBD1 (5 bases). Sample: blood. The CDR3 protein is CASSVPRDDPMNTEAFF. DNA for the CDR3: TGTGCCAGCAGCGTACCCCGGGACGACCCGATGAACACTGAAGCTTTCTTT. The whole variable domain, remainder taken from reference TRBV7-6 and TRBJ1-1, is GAGVSQSPRYKVTKRGQDVALRCDPISGHVSLYWYRQALGQGPEFLTYFNYEAQQDKSGLPNDRFSAERPEGSISTLTIQRTEQRDSAMYRCASSVPRDDPMNTEAFFGQGTRLTVV.